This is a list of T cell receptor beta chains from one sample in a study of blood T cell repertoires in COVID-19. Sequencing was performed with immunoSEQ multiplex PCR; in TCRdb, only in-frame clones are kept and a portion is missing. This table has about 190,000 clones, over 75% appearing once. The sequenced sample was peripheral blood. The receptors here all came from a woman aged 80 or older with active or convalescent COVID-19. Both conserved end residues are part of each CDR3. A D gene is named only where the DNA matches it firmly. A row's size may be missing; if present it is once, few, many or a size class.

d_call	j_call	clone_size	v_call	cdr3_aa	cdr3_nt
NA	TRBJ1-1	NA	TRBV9	CASSALEGTEAFF	TGTGCCAGCAGCGCGCTCGAGGGCACTGAAGCTTTCTTT
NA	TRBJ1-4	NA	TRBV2	CASSPREGEKLFF	TGTGCCAGCAGTCCCCGGGAAGGTGAAAAACTGTTTTTT
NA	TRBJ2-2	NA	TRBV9	CASSAGTGLSTGELFF	TGTGCCAGCAGCGCAGGGACTGGACTGTCCACCGGGGAGCTGTTTTTT
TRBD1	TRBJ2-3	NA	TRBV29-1	CSVTGQEANTQYF	TGCAGCGTTACCGGACAGGAAGCAAATACGCAGTATTTT
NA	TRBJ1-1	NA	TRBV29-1	CSSTTGNTEAFF	TGCAGCTCCACGACAGGTAACACTGAAGCTTTCTTT
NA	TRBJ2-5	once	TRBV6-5	CASTPKGGALETQYF	TGTGCCAGCACCCCCAAAGGGGGAGCTCTAGAGACCCAGTACTTC
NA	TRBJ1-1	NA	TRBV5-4	CASSPNRQTNTEAFF	TGTGCCAGCAGCCCAAATAGACAGACGAACACTGAAGCTTTCTTT
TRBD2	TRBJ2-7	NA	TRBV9	CASSVGASGSSYEQYF	TGTGCCAGCAGCGTAGGAGCTAGCGGGTCCTCCTACGAGCAGTACTTC
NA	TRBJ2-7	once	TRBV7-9	CASSRDRTYEQYF	TGTGCCAGCAGCCGCGACAGGACCTACGAGCAGTACTTC
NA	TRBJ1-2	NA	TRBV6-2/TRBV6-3	CASSEDSLKYGYTF	TGTGCCAGCAGTGAGGACAGTCTGAAGTATGGCTACACCTTC
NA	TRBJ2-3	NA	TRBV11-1	CASSSFTDTQYF	TGTGCCAGCAGTTCCTTCACAGATACGCAGTATTTT
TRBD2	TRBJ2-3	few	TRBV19	CASSILAGDITDTQYF	TGTGCCAGTAGTATTCTAGCGGGGGATATCACAGATACGCAGTATTTT
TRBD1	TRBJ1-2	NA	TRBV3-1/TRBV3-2	CASSQGTGGLANYGYTF	TGTGCCAGCAGCCAAGGGACAGGGGGCCTCGCTAACTATGGCTACACCTTC
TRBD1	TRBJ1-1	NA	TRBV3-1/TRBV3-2	CASSQEGGTVEAFF	TGTGCCAGCAGCCAAGAAGGAGGGACAGTTGAAGCTTTCTTT
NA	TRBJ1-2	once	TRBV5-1	CASSLERGQRGYTF	TGCGCCAGCAGCTTGGAGCGCGGCCAACGGGGCTACACCTTC
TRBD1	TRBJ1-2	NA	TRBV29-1	CSSATGSGFGHGYTF	TGCAGTTCAGCGACAGGGTCGGGATTCGGTCATGGCTACACCTTC
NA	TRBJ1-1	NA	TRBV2	CASSDTVWTEAFF	TGTGCCAGCAGTGATACGGTTTGGACTGAAGCTTTCTTT
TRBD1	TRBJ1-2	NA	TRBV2	CASRESPGQGALVRF	TGTGCCAGCAGAGAGTCCCCGGGACAGGGGGCCCTCGTCCGCTTC
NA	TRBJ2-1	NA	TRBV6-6	CASGGGHPSYNEQFF	TGTGCCAGCGGGGGGGGACATCCCTCCTACAATGAGCAGTTCTTC
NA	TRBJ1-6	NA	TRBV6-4	CASTPVQGGSPLHF	TGTGCCAGCACTCCGGTCCAGGGAGGTTCACCCCTCCACTTT
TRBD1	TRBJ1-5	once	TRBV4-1	CASSHGTGKSGQPQHF	TGCGCCAGCAGCCATGGGACAGGGAAAAGTGGACAGCCCCAGCATTTT
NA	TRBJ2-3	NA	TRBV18	CASSTGINTQYF	TGTGCCAGCTCCACAGGGATAAATACGCAGTATTTT
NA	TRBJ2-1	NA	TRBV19	CASSIDLDREQFF	TGTGCCAGTAGTATAGATCTGGACAGAGAGCAGTTCTTC
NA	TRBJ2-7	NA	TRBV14	CASSQDPTGSYEQYF	TGTGCCAGCAGCCAAGATCCCACAGGGTCCTACGAGCAGTACTTC
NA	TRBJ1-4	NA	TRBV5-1	CASSLGAGRDEKLFF	TGCGCCAGCAGCTTGGGCGCGGGTCGCGATGAAAAACTGTTTTTT
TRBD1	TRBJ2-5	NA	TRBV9	CASSAHGTGRETQYF	TGTGCCAGCAGCGCTCATGGGACAGGACGGGAGACCCAGTACTTC
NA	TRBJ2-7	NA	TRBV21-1	CASLPAGNEQYF	TGTGCCAGCCTACCCGCAGGAAACGAGCAGTACTTC
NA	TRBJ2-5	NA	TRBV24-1	CATSDLGAGVQETQYF	TGTGCCACCAGTGATTTGGGAGCAGGGGTCCAAGAGACCCAGTACTTC
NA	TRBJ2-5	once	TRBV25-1	CASSDPLHRGQRETQYF	TGTGCCAGCAGTGATCCCCTCCATAGAGGACAGCGGGAGACCCAGTACTTC
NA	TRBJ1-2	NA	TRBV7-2	CASSSRPSLQGDYGYTF	TGTGCCAGCAGCTCCCGACCCTCCCTACAGGGTGACTATGGCTACACCTTC
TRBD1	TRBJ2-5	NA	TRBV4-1	CASSLPGQGRETQYF	TGCGCCAGCAGCCTACCGGGACAGGGGAGGGAGACCCAGTACTTC
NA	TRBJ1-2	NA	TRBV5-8	CASSSPRAGVPYGYTF	TGTGCCAGCAGCTCACCCCGCGCGGGGGTCCCCTATGGCTACACCTTC
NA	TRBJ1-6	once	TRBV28	CASSRQLVYNSPLHF	TGTGCCAGCAGTAGACAGCTAGTTTATAATTCACCCCTCCACTTT
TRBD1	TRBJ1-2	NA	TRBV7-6	CASSPGPDDRGGSYTF	TGTGCCAGCAGCCCAGGCCCCGACGACAGGGGTGGTAGCTACACCTTC
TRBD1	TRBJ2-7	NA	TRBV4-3	CASSQWDRENEQYF	TGCGCCAGCAGCCAGTGGGACAGGGAGAACGAGCAGTACTTC
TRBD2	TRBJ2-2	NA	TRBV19	CASSPYPLSASGGAQVTGELFF	TGTGCCAGTAGCCCTTACCCCCTTTCGGCTAGCGGGGGGGCCCAGGTCACCGGGGAGCTGTTTTTT
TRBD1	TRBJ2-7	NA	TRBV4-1	CASSYTGTGYEQYF	TGCGCCAGCAGTTATACCGGGACAGGGTACGAGCAGTACTTC
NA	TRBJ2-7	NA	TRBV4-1	CASSQGGGRGQYEQYF	TGCGCCAGCAGCCAAGGGGGGGGCAGGGGCCAGTACGAGCAGTACTTC
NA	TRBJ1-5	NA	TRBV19	CASSWTKYSNQPQHF	TGTGCCAGTAGTTGGACAAAGTATAGCAATCAGCCCCAGCATTTT
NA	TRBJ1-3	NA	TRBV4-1	CASSSDWLSGNTIYF	TGCGCCAGCAGCTCAGACTGGCTATCTGGAAACACCATATATTTT
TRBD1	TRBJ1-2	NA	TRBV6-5	CASRRDRGPGYTF	TGTGCCAGCAGAAGAGACAGGGGCCCTGGCTACACCTTC
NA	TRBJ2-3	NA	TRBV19	CASSPQHGTDTQYF	TGTGCCAGTAGTCCCCAGCACGGGACAGATACGCAGTATTTT
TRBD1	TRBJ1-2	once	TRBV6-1	CASSPRTGDGYTF	TGTGCCAGCAGCCCTAGGACAGGGGACGGCTACACCTTC
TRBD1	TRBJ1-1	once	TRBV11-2	CASSLDPARGSTEAFF	TGTGCCAGCAGCTTAGATCCGGCCAGGGGGTCCACTGAAGCTTTCTTT
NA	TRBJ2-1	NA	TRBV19	CASSHPGSLNEQFF	TGTGCCAGTAGCCATCCGGGATCTCTAAATGAGCAGTTCTTC